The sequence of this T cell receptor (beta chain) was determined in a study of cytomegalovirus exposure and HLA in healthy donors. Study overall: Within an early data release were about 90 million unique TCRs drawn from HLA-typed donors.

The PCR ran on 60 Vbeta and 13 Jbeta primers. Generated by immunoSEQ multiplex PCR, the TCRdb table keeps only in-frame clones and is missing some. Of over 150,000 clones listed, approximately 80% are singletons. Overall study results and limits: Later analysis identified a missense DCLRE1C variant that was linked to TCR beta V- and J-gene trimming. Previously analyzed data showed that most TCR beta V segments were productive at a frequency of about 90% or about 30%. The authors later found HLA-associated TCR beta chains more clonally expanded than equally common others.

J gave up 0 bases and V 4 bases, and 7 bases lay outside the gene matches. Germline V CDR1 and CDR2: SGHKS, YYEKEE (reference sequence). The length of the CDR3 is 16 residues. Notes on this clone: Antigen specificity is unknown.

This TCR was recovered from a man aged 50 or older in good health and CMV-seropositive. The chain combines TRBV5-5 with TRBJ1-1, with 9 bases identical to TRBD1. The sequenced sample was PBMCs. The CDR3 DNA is TGTGCCAGCAGCGGGGGGACAGGGTGGATGAACACTGAAGCTTTCTTT. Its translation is CASSGGTGWMNTEAFF.